The 27 T cell receptor beta chains in this list originate from one sample, sequenced in a study of blood T cell repertoires in COVID-19. Clones were sequenced by immunoSEQ multiplex PCR, and TCRdb holds only the in-frame ones, with some missing. The data contain roughly 98,000 clones, 70% to 90% of them seen just once; the ten biggest clones take up roughly 12%. The material sequenced was peripheral blood. The receptors here all came from an older woman with active or convalescent COVID-19.

V and J are TRBV18 and TRBJ2-1; possibly TRBD1 for D (6 bases). The CDR3 is 14 amino acids. Trimming left V 3 bases short and J 6 bases short, with 12 bases between. Germline V gives CDR1 KGHSH, CDR2 LQKENI. CDR3 bases: TGTGCCAGCTCACCTGGACAGACGTTCAATGAGCAGTTCTTC. Residues: CASSPGQTFNEQFF.

The CDR3 loop is CASSYRAEAFF. In DNA, the CDR3 is TGTGCCAGCAGTTACAGGGCTGAAGCTTTCTTT. V is TRBV12-3 or TRBV12-4 and J is TRBJ1-1; the D gene is possibly TRBD1 (6 bases). The CDR3 is 11 residues long. V lost 4 bases and J 6 bases, leaving 6 bases between the germline ends.

The gene calls are TRBV5-1 and TRBJ2-1; TRBD2 matches 13 bases. The CDR3 covers 15 residues. CDR1 and CDR2 (germline): SGHRS, YFSETQ. The V and J ends lost 6 bases and 8 bases, in that order; junction bases with no gene match: 8. In nucleotides, the CDR3 is TGCGCCAGCACTGAAGGGACTAGCGGGGTTGATGAGCAGTTCTTC. It translates to CASTEGTSGVDEQFF.

This clone turned up a few times. The V call is TRBV4-3, the J call TRBJ2-2; D ambiguous. Germline loops: CDR1 LGHNA, CDR2 YSLEER. The V end was cut by 1 base, the J end by 3 bases, with 6 bases between. The length of the CDR3 is 14 residues. CDR3 bases: TGCGCCAGCAGCCAAGTTCGTGACACCGGGGAGCTGTTTTTT. Translated: CASSQVRDTGELFF.

The genes are TRBV10-3 and TRBJ2-1; 7 bases fit TRBD1. CDR3 size: 12 residues. CDR1 ENHRY and CDR2 SYGVKD come from the germline V gene. V lost 10 bases and J lost 4; bases outside the gene matches: 4. The CDR3 nucleotides are TGTGCCACAGGGACAGTTTACAATGAGCAGTTCTTC. Protein sequence: CATGTVYNEQFF.

In this sample, this clone turned up a few times. The chain joins TRBV24-1 to TRBJ2-7, with TRBD2 matching over 7 bases. The CDR3 consists of 14 residues. The junction had 8 bases not matched to a gene; V was cut back by 5 bases and J by 5 bases. The V gene's germline CDR1 is KGHDR and CDR2 SFDVKD. The CDR3 DNA reads TGTGCCACCAGTGTGGGAGGGGTATCAGACGAGCAGTACTTC. Its translation: CATSVGGVSDEQYF.

The chain employs TRBV7-2 and TRBJ2-4; D perhaps matches TRBD1 (6 bases). Germline V gene lookup returns CDR1 SGHTA and CDR2 FQGNSA. V lost 4 bases, J lost 0 bases, and 13 bases lay in between. The CDR3 loop spans 16 amino acids. The CDR3 region is CASSYGQRLAKNIQYF. The CDR3 DNA reads as TGTGCCAGCAGCTACGGACAGAGACTAGCCAAAAACATTCAGTACTTC.

This clone has just a few counts. The chain employs TRBV5-1 and TRBJ2-2, with TRBD1 matching 8 bases. With 10 bases clipped from V and 6 bases from J, the junction kept 11 bases outside the gene matches. This CDR3 is 14 amino acids long. Per the germline V gene, CDR1 is SGHRS and CDR2 is YFSETQ. The CDR3 DNA is TGCGCCGGGCGACAGGGGTTCGGGCCCGGGGAGCTGTTTTTT. Encoded protein: CAGRQGFGPGELFF.

This clone was picked up one time. The chain is built from TRBV6-2 or TRBV6-3 and TRBJ1-2; unclear D gene. CDR3 size: 16 residues. Germline CDR1 and CDR2: MNHEY and SVGEGT. Between the trimmed V and J ends, which lost 7 bases and 8 bases, there was a span of 26 bases. The CDR3 bases are TGTGCCAGCACCCCCCTGGGAGGAGGGCTCACCCGGGGCTACACCTTC. Amino acids: CASTPLGGGLTRGYTF.

This clone was seen just once. This sequence joins TRBV29-1 and TRBJ2-7, with 7 nucleotides matching TRBD1. This CDR3 is 13 amino acids long. J was trimmed by 4 bases and V by 7 bases; bases with no gene match: 10. CDR1 and CDR2 (germline): SQVTM, ANQGSEA. CDR3 region: CSARQGPGYEQYF. The CDR3 DNA follows: TGCAGCGCACGACAGGGCCCAGGATACGAGCAGTACTTC.

There are a few counts of this clone. V usage is TRBV14 and J usage is TRBJ1-5; D is undetermined. V gave up 1 base and J gave up 7 bases, with 5 bases separating them. CDR1 is SGHDN, CDR2 FVKESK, per germline. This CDR3 contains 12 residues. For the CDR3, the DNA is TGTGCCAGCAGCCAAGGCGGCCAGCCCCAGCATTTT. It encodes CASSQGGQPQHF.

CDR3 protein: CASSWGQGGQPQHF. The DNA for the CDR3 is TGTGCCAGCAGTTGGGGACAGGGGGGACAGCCCCAGCATTTT. The chain combines TRBV27 with TRBJ1-5; 11 bases map to TRBD1. This CDR3 has 14 amino acids. The germline V gene encodes CDR1 MNHEY and CDR2 SMNVEV (reference sequence). Trimming cost V 4 bases and J 7 bases; bases outside gene matches: 3.

The chain couples TRBV7-2 to TRBJ2-3, with D possibly matching TRBD1 (5 bases). The CDR3 loop spans 14 amino acids. V shed 3 bases and J shed 2 bases, with 9 bases lying between them. Germline loops: CDR1 SGHTA, CDR2 FQGNSA. CDR3 sequence reads: CASSLRTTTDTQYF. In DNA form, the CDR3 reads TGTGCCAGCAGCTTGAGGACAACCACAGATACGCAGTATTTT. Full variable domain (outside the CDR3, taken from reference TRBV7-2 and TRBJ2-3): GAGVSQSPSNKVTEKGKDVELRCDPISGHTALYWYRQSLGQGLEFLIYFQGNSAPDKSGLPSDRFSAERTGGSVSTLTIQRTQQEDSAVYLCASSLRTTTDTQYFGPGTRLTVL.

This sequence joins TRBV11-2 and TRBJ1-5; 8 bases match TRBD1. Trimming cost V 1 base and J 7 bases; bases outside gene matches: 3. The CDR3 contains 14 residues. Germline V lookup: CDR1 SGHAT, CDR2 FQNNGV. CDR3 in DNA: TGTGCCAGCAGCTTAGGGACAGGGTGGCAGCCCCAGCATTTT. It yields the protein CASSLGTGWQPQHF.

This clone has more than one count but fewer than ten. V is TRBV5-1 and J is TRBJ1-6, with 7 bases aligning to TRBD1. There are 19 residues in the CDR3. The trim removed 0 bases at V and 0 bases at J, leaving 9 bases unmatched. Germline assignment: CDR1 SGHRS and CDR2 YFSETQ. The DNA of the CDR3 is TGCGCCAGCAGCTTGGCCCCGACAGGGTTAGGCTCCTATAATTCACCCCTCCACTTT. Translated: CASSLAPTGLGSYNSPLHF.

The chain employs TRBV7-9 and TRBJ2-1; 9 nucleotides match TRBD2. Looked up from germline, CDR1 is SEHNR and CDR2 is FQNEAQ (reference sequence). The V segment lost 5 bases and the J segment 9 bases; nucleotides outside the gene matches: 8. The CDR3 loop spans 14 amino acids. As DNA, the CDR3 is TGTGCCAGCAGCCTGACTAGCGGTTATGGTGAGCAGTTCTTC. It encodes CASSLTSGYGEQFF.

The CDR3 loop reads CASSPTSGANTGELFF. CDR3 in DNA: TGTGCCAGCAGCCCGACTAGCGGGGCGAACACCGGGGAGCTGTTTTTT. The rearrangement links TRBV5-4 to TRBJ2-2, with 11 bases matching TRBD2. V lost 4 bases, J lost 0 bases, and 2 bases stayed unmatched. The CDR3 length is 16 residues. Germline CDR1 and CDR2: SGHNT and YYREEE (reference sequence).

The CDR3 sequence: CASSEGNLNTEAFF. CDR3 DNA: TGTGCCAGCAGTGAAGGTAATTTAAACACTGAAGCTTTCTTT. The V gene is TRBV6-1, the J gene TRBJ1-1, with D uncertain. The CDR3 runs 14 residues. The germline gives CDR1 MNHNS, CDR2 SASEGT. Trimming removed 1 base from V and 2 bases from J, with 8 bases in between.

The chain uses TRBV7-9 and TRBJ2-3; TRBD1 matches 7 bases. Looked up from germline, CDR1 is SEHNR and CDR2 is FQNEAQ (reference sequence). The CDR3 spans 16 residues. V lost 4 bases and J lost 1; bases outside the gene matches: 8. The chain's CDR3 is CASSSPDRAGTDTQYF. CDR3 nucleotide sequence: TGTGCCAGCAGCTCACCTGACAGGGCGGGCACAGATACGCAGTATTTT.

The gene calls are TRBV7-2 and TRBJ1-2, with D maybe TRBD1 (5 bases). The V and J ends lost 10 bases and 6 bases respectively, with 12 bases between them. CDR1 is SGHTA, CDR2 FQGNSA, per germline. The length of the CDR3 is 11 residues. Here the CDR3 reads CATDRDNGYTF. CDR3 DNA: TGTGCCACCGACAGAGATAATGGCTACACCTTC. The whole variable domain, filled in from reference TRBV7-2 and TRBJ1-2, reads GAGVSQSPSNKVTEKGKDVELRCDPISGHTALYWYRQSLGQGLEFLIYFQGNSAPDKSGLPSDRFSAERTGGSVSTLTIQRTQQEDSAVYLCATDRDNGYTFGSGTRLTVV.

The gene calls are TRBV27 and TRBJ1-2, with a tentative D call TRBD1 (5 bases). Germline CDR1 reads MNHEY; CDR2 reads SMNVEV (reference sequence). V lost 5 bases, J lost 1 base, and 11 bases lay in between. The CDR3 contains 14 residues. In nucleotides, the CDR3 is TGTGCCAGCAGTGACGTAACAGGTAACTATGGCTACACCTTC. Translating gives CASSDVTGNYGYTF.

The chain uses TRBV7-2 and TRBJ1-5; a weak D match, TRBD1 (5 bases). The CDR3 spans 15 residues. Trimming shortened V by 5 bases and J by 7 bases, and 18 bases separated the two germline ends. CDR1 and CDR2 from the germline V gene are SGHTA and FQGNSA. CDR3 bases: TGTGCCAGCAGCGTTGATAGGGGTAGCGGCCAGCCCCAGCATTTT. It encodes CASSVDRGSGQPQHF.

This chain joins TRBV2 and TRBJ2-5, with 9 bases identical to TRBD1. Looked up from germline, CDR1 is SNHLY and CDR2 is FYNNEI. Trimming at V came to 4 bases and at J to 5 bases, leaving 2 bases not matched to a gene. There are 13 residues in the CDR3. CDR3 sequence (DNA): TGTGCCAGCAGTGGAACAGGGGGCGAGACCCAGTACTTC. It is translated as CASSGTGGETQYF.

The chain uses TRBV7-2 and TRBJ1-4; the D gene is possibly TRBD1 (6 bases). This CDR3 has 15 amino acids. The V gene lost 3 bases and the J gene lost 2 bases, with 10 bases spanning the gap. Germline loops: CDR1 SGHTA, CDR2 FQGNSA. The CDR3 nucleotides read TGTGCCAGCAGCTTGAACAGGGCGACTAATGAAAAACTGTTTTTT. Protein: CASSLNRATNEKLFF.

The chain is built from TRBV2 and TRBJ2-3; TRBD2 agrees at 10 bases. The V segment lost 4 bases and the J segment 0 bases; nucleotides outside the gene matches: 16. Germline V CDR1 and CDR2: SNHLY, FYNNEI. The CDR3 totals 20 residues. CDR3 in amino acids: CASSVWKLAGEVGSTDTQYF. The CDR3 bases are TGTGCCAGCAGTGTCTGGAAGCTAGCGGGGGAGGTCGGTAGCACAGATACGCAGTATTTT.

The chain links TRBV7-8 to TRBJ2-3; 9 positions match TRBD2. The V and J ends lost 1 base and 8 bases, in that order; junction bases with no gene match: 13. CDR1 is SGHVS and CDR2 is FQNEAQ in the germline V gene. CDR3 length equals 17 residues. The DNA of the CDR3 is TGTGCCAGCAGCTTAGTCGGTCCAGCGGGGGGTCCTGGTACGCAGTATTTT. Its translation: CASSLVGPAGGPGTQYF. The full variable domain, with the rest looked up from reference TRBV7-8 and TRBJ2-3, is GAGVSQSPRYKVAKRGQDVALRCDPISGHVSLFWYQQALGQGPEFLTYFQNEAQLDKSGLPSDRFFAERPEGSVSTLKIQRTQQEDSAVYLCASSLVGPAGGPGTQYFGPGTRLTVL.

This clone was seen just once. The chain is built from TRBV9 and TRBJ2-7; 12 nucleotides agree with TRBD2. Germline CDR1 reads SGDLS; CDR2 reads YYNGEE. V trimming: 5 bases; J trimming: 4 bases; junction bases outside the gene matches: 4. This CDR3 is built from 14 residues. DNA of the CDR3: TGTGCCAGCAGGCCGGGACTAGCGGGTTACGAGCAGTACTTC. Amino acids: CASRPGLAGYEQYF.